This passage covers 14 T cell receptor beta chains from one sample sequenced in a study of identical twins. TCRdb called the 5' RACE reads again in MiXCR, with one record for every CDR3 protein. The data show 1.5 million to 2 million distinct CDR3 sequences, with about 32% seen just once and 0.25% to 0.3% held by the top ten. Material: cord blood. All receptors derive from a newborn girl in good health.

The chain uses TRBV5-1 and TRBJ2-5, with D maybe TRBD1 (5 bases). V lost 0 bases and J 11 bases, leaving 14 bases between the germline ends. CDR3 length: 13 residues. Germline assignment: CDR1 SGHRS and CDR2 YFSETQ. CDR3 protein: CASSLDQGPKQYF. As DNA, the CDR3 is TGCGCCAGCAGCTTGGATCAGGGTCCGAAACAGTACTTC.

This clonotype was detected only a few times. V gene TRBV10-3 combines with J gene TRBJ1-3, with 8 bases that match TRBD1. Germline CDR1 is ENHRY and CDR2 is SYGVKD. The CDR3 covers 14 residues. With V trimmed by 4 bases and J by 3 bases, 2 bases remained unmatched. This CDR3 reads CAISAGTGGNTIYF. In DNA form, the CDR3 reads TGTGCCATCAGTGCCGGGACAGGTGGAAACACCATATATTTT.

In this sample, this clonotype turned up many times. This chain joins TRBV10-3 and TRBJ1-2; 8 bases fit TRBD1. CDR3 length: 16 residues. Trimming at V came to 3 bases and at J to 0 bases, leaving 6 bases not matched to a gene. Germline V CDR1 and CDR2: ENHRY, SYGVKD. The CDR3 DNA reads TGTGCCATCAGTGAACAAGACAGGGGAGCTAACTATGGCTACACCTTC. Its translation is CAISEQDRGANYGYTF.

The chain combines TRBV7-2 with TRBJ2-1; no reliable D call. Looked up from germline, CDR1 is SGHTA and CDR2 is FQGNSA. CDR3 length: 17 residues. The V and J ends lost 3 bases and 0 bases respectively, with 15 bases between them. CDR3 nucleotide sequence: TGTGCCAGCAGCTTCGACTTTGGGTTCAGCTCCTACAATGAGCAGTTCTTC. Translation: CASSFDFGFSSYNEQFF.

The chain joins TRBV27 to TRBJ2-1; D call uncertain. Trimming removed 5 bases from V and 6 bases from J, with 17 bases in between. The CDR3 totals 15 residues. Per the germline V gene, CDR1 is MNHEY and CDR2 is SMNVEV (reference sequence). The CDR3 sequence: CASSVTGTSLNEQFF. In DNA, the CDR3 is TGTGCCAGCAGTGTCACGGGTACCTCTCTCAATGAGCAGTTCTTC.

This chain connects TRBV3-1 to TRBJ2-7; TRBD1 agrees at 8 bases. The V gene's germline CDR1 is LGHDT and CDR2 YNNKEL (reference sequence). The CDR3 has 15 residues. V lost 0 bases to trimming and J lost 5 bases; unmatched junction nucleotides: 6. Written as DNA, the CDR3 is TGTGCCAGCAGCCAAGATGGGACAGGAACCCACGAGCAGTACTTC. Its translation is CASSQDGTGTHEQYF.

The chain carries TRBV11-2 and TRBJ1-1, with a possible D match to TRBD1 (5 bases). Per germline, CDR1 SGHAT and CDR2 FQNNGV. The CDR3 runs to 14 residues. Trimming stripped 4 bases from V and 5 bases from J, with 14 bases between. The CDR3 DNA follows: TGTGCCAGCAGCTCGATAAAGGGGCGGACTGAAGCTTTCTTT. Protein sequence: CASSSIKGRTEAFF.

In this sample, this clonotype turned up a few times. V and J are TRBV30 and TRBJ1-5, with D maybe TRBD1 (5 bases). Trimming removed 2 bases at V and 5 bases at J, with 10 bases between. Per the germline V gene, CDR1 is GTSNPN and CDR2 is SVGIG (reference sequence). CDR3 length: 13 residues. In DNA form, the CDR3 reads TGTGCCTGGAGTTCAGGGCGGGATCAGCCCCAGCATTTT. This sequence encodes CAWSSGRDQPQHF.

The chain is built from TRBV5-1 and TRBJ2-1; 12 bases are a match to TRBD2. Per the germline V gene, CDR1 is SGHRS and CDR2 is YFSETQ. The length of the CDR3 is 16 residues. The J segment lost 1 base and the V segment lost 7 bases, leaving 6 bases of the junction unmatched. CDR3 in amino acids: CASAPTSGSSYNEQFF. The CDR3 nucleotides read TGCGCCAGCGCGCCGACTAGCGGGAGTTCCTACAATGAGCAGTTCTTC.

This clonotype was counted a single time. V is TRBV28 and J is TRBJ2-1; TRBD1 matches 7 bases. The germline gives CDR1 MDHEN, CDR2 SYDVKM. The CDR3 is 13 residues long. V lost 2 bases to trimming and J lost 10 bases; unmatched junction nucleotides: 5. The CDR3, as DNA: TGTGCCAGCAGTTTAGACAGGGAAGACGAGCAGTTCTTC. This gives the protein CASSLDREDEQFF. Based on the CDR3 plus reference TRBV28 and TRBJ2-1, the full variable domain is DVKVTQSSRYLVKRTGEKVFLECVQDMDHENMFWYRQDPGLGLRLIYFSYDVKMKEKGDIPEGYSVSREKKERFSLILESASTNQTSMYLCASSLDREDEQFFGPGTRLTVL.

The chain couples TRBV13 to TRBJ2-3; maybe TRBD2 (6 bases). CDR1 and CDR2 from the germline V gene are PRHDT and FYEKMQ (reference sequence). The CDR3 extends over 15 amino acids. Trimming stripped 5 bases from V and 0 bases from J, with 12 bases between. CDR3 loop: CASSAGLSSTDTQYF. CDR3 nucleotides: TGTGCCAGCAGCGCAGGACTATCTAGCACAGATACGCAGTATTTT.

This clonotype has ten or more counts. The chain is built from TRBV28 and TRBJ2-7; 11 bases are a match to TRBD2. This CDR3 is built from 14 residues. Germline V gene data show CDR1 as MDHEN and CDR2 as SYDVKM. The J segment lost 4 bases and the V segment lost 6 bases, leaving 5 bases of the junction unmatched. CDR3 in DNA: TGTGCCAGCAGAAAACTAGCGGGAGTTTACGAGCAGTACTTC. Amino acid sequence: CASRKLAGVYEQYF.

A few counts support this clonotype. V usage is TRBV29-1 and J usage is TRBJ2-2; 11 bases are a match to TRBD1. The V gene's germline CDR1 is SQVTM and CDR2 ANQGSEA. V lost 5 bases to trimming and J lost 7 bases; unmatched junction nucleotides: 6. CDR3 length: 14 residues. CDR3 in DNA: TGCAGCGTTAGGACAGGGGGCGGCAACGGGGAGCTGTTTTTT. Encoded protein: CSVRTGGGNGELFF.

This clonotype occurred a few times. The CDR3 DNA reads TGTGCCAGCAGGAAAGGACAGGCTAACTATGGCTACACCTTC. It is translated as CASRKGQANYGYTF. The V gene is TRBV2, the J gene TRBJ1-2; 7 bases agree with TRBD1. V lost 6 bases, J lost 0 bases, and 4 bases stayed unmatched. Germline lookup yields CDR1 SNHLY and CDR2 FYNNEI. The CDR3 extends over 14 amino acids. Full variable domain (rest looked up from reference TRBV2 and TRBJ1-2): EPEVTQTPSHQVTQMGQEVILRCVPISNHLYFYWYRQILGQKVEFLVSFYNNEISEKSEIFDDQFSVERPDGSNFTLKIRSTKLEDSAMYFCASRKGQANYGYTFGSGTRLTVV.